This TCR beta chain was documented in a study of a mutant IDH1 vaccine in newly diagnosed glioma. Study overall: Vaccination started 4-6 weeks after radiotherapy alone, or with temozolomide cycles. The sex distribution of treated patients was around 62% male and roughly 38% female, with a mean age of around 40 years.

Time point indicated: week 5, during vaccination. Each dose delivered 300 ug of mutant IDH1 20-mer peptide subcutaneously with imiquimod. Germline values: CDR1 SQVTM, CDR2 ANQGSEA. The junction had 10 bases not matched to a gene; V was cut back by 1 base and J by 4 bases. This CDR3 spans 16 amino acids. For this clone: Its antigen is currently unknown.

The study's findings and limits: Patients showed vaccine-induced immune responses at a rate of around 94%.

TCRdb's table, derived via immunoSEQ multiplex PCR, lists solely in-frame clones and lacks some. Of 37,000 or so clones listed, about 79% are singletons. The material was PBMCs, obtained from a glioma patient whose treatment included an IDH1 peptide vaccine. The sequence was obtained from a man aged 30 to 45 with glioma. V and J are TRBV29-1 and TRBJ2-3; 8 bases agree with TRBD2. In DNA form, the CDR3 reads TGCAGCGTTGAAGGTGTACTAGCGGTGACGGCAGATACGCAGTATTTT. This codes for CSVEGVLAVTADTQYF.